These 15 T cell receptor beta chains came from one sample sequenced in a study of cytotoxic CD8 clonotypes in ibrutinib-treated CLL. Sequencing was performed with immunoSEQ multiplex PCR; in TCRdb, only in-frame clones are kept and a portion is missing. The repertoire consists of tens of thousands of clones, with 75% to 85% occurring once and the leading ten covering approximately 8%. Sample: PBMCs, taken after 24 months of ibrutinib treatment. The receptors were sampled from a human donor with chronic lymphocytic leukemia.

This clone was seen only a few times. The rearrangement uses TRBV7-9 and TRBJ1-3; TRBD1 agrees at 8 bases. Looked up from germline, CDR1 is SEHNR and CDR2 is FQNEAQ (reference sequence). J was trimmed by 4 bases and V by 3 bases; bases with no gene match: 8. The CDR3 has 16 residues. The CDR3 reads CASSFPGQVYGNTIYF. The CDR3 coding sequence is TGTGCCAGCAGCTTTCCGGGACAGGTGTACGGAAACACCATATATTTT. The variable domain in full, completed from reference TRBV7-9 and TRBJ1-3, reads DTGVSQNPRHKITKRGQNVTFRCDPISEHNRLYWYRQTLGQGPEFLTYFQNEAQLEKSRLLSDRFSAERPKGSFSTLEIQRTEQGDSAMYLCASSFPGQVYGNTIYFGEGSWLTVV.

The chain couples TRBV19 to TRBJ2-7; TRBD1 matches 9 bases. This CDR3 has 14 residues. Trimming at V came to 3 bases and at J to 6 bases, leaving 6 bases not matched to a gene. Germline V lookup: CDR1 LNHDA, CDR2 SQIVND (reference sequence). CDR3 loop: CASSMGGQGSEQYF. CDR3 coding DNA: TGTGCCAGTAGTATGGGGGGACAGGGATCCGAGCAGTACTTC.

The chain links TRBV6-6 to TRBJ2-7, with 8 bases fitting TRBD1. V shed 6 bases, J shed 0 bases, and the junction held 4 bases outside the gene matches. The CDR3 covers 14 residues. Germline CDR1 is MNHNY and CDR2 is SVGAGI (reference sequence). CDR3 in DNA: TGTGCCAGCAGGGGACAGGATAGCTCCTACGAGCAGTACTTC. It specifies CASRGQDSSYEQYF.

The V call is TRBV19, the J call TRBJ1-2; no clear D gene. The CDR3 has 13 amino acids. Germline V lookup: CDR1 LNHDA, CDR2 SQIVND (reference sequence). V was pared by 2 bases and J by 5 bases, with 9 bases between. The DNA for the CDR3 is TGTGCCAGTAGTATACAAGGAGGGTATGGCTACACCTTC. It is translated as CASSIQGGYGYTF.

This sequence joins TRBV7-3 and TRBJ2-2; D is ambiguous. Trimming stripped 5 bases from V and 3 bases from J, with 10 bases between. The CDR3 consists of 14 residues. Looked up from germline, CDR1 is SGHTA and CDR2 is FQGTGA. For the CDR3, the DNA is TGTGCCAGCAGCCCCGGACGGGACACCGGGGAGCTGTTTTTT. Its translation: CASSPGRDTGELFF.

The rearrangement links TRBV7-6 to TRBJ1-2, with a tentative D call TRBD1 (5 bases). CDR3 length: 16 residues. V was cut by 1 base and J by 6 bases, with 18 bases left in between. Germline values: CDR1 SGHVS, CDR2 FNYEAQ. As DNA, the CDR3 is TGTGCCAGCAGCTTAGACGCTACACCAGGGATCCATGGCTACACCTTC. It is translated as CASSLDATPGIHGYTF. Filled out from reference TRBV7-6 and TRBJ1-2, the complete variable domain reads GAGVSQSPRYKVTKRGQDVALRCDPISGHVSLYWYRQALGQGPEFLTYFNYEAQQDKSGLPNDRFSAERPEGSISTLTIQRTEQRDSAMYRCASSLDATPGIHGYTFGSGTRLTVV.

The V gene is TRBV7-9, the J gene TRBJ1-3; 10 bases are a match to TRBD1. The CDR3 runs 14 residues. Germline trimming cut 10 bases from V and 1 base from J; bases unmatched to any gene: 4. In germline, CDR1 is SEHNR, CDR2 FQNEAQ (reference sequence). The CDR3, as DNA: TGTGCCAAGGACAGGGGGTTTTCTGGAAACACCATATATTTT. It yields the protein CAKDRGFSGNTIYF. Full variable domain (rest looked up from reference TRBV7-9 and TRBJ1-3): DTGVSQNPRHKITKRGQNVTFRCDPISEHNRLYWYRQTLGQGPEFLTYFQNEAQLEKSRLLSDRFSAERPKGSFSTLEIQRTEQGDSAMYLCAKDRGFSGNTIYFGEGSWLTVV.

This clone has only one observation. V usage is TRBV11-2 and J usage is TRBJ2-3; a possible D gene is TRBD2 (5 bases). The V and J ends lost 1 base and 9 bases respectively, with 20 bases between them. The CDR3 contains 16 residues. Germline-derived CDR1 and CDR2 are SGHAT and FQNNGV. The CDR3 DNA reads TGTGCCAGCAGCTTAGCGGGCCGGGAAAAGCAGCGGACGCAGTATTTT. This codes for CASSLAGREKQRTQYF.

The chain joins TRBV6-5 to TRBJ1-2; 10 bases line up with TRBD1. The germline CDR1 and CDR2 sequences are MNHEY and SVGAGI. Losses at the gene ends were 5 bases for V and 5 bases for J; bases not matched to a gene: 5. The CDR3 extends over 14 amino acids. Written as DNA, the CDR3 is TGTGCCAGCAGTGAACGGGACAGGGGTTATGGCTACACCTTC. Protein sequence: CASSERDRGYGYTF.

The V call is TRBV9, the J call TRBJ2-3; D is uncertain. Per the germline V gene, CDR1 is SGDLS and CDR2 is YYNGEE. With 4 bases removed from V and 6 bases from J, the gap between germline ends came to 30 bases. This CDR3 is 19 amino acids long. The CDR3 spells CASSPREGTPPPTSDTQYF. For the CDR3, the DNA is TGTGCCAGCAGCCCAAGGGAAGGTACGCCCCCCCCTACTTCCGATACGCAGTATTTT. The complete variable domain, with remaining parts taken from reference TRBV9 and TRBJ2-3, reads DSGVTQTPKHLITATGQRVTLRCSPRSGDLSVYWYQQSLDQGLQFLIQYYNGEERAKGNILERFSAQQFPDLHSELNLSSLELGDSALYFCASSPREGTPPPTSDTQYFGPGTRLTVL.

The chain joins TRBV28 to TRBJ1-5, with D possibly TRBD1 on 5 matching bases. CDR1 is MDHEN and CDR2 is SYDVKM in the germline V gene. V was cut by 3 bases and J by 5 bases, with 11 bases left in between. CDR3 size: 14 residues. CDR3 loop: CASSFGGSDQPQHF. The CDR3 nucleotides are TGTGCCAGCAGTTTCGGGGGGTCGGATCAGCCCCAGCATTTT.

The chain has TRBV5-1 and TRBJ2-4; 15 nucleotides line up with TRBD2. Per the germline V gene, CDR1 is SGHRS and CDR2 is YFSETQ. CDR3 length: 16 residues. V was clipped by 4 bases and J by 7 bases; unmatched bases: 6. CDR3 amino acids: CASSSGTSGGWNIQYF. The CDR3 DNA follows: TGCGCCAGCAGCAGCGGGACTAGCGGGGGGTGGAACATTCAGTACTTC.

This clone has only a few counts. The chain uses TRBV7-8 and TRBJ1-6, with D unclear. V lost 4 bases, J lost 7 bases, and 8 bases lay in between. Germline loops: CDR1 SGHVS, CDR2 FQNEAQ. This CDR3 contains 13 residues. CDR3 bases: TGTGCCAGCAGCTCACACACGAATTCACCCCTCCACTTT. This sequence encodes CASSSHTNSPLHF.

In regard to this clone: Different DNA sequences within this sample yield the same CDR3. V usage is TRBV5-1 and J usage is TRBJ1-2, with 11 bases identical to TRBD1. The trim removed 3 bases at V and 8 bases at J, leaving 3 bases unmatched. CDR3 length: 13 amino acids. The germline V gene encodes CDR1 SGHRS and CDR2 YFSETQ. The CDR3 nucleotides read TGCGCCAGCAGCTCGGGACAGGGGGAAGGCTACACCTTC. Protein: CASSSGQGEGYTF.

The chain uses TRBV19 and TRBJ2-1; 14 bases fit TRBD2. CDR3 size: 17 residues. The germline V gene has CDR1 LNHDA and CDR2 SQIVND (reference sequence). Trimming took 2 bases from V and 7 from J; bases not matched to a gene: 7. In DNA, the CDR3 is TGTGCCAGTAGTATAAGACTAGCGGGGGGGCGTCCTAATGAGCAGTTCTTC. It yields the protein CASSIRLAGGRPNEQFF.